This TCR beta chain originates from a study of metastatic and nonmetastatic thyroid tumors (dated by TCRdb to 2018 to 2020). As for the study more broadly: The researchers compared repertoires between peripheral blood samples and tumor or nodule tissue samples from patients with malignant or benign thyroid disease.

Here V drops 6 bases and J drops 5 bases, and the junction holds 19 bases not matched to any gene. The cysteine opens and the phenylalanine closes a CDR3 of 18 amino acids. The entry retains the CDR3 DNA only, 54 bases that are in frame from base 1. Results the study describes overall, beyond this receptor: In both blood and tumor samples, TCR beta diversity was reported to be significantly higher in malignant tumors than in benign nodules.

The library was produced with PCR. This sample was sequenced with an Illumina HiSeq 4000. High-throughput sequencing was used to profile the TCR beta-chain CDR3 region of each patient. In the authors' own workflow: The researchers built a classifier to tell apart papillary thyroid cancer patients with distant metastasis, based on CDR3 differences among clinicopathological groups. To measure repertoire diversity the researchers used the Shannon index, while the Morisita-Horn index served to gauge how similar the tumor and blood repertoires were. The public sequencing data were trimmed at Q25 with fastp and processed into clonotypes with MiXCR by TCRdb, which kept only in-frame beta chains. TCRdb, not the original authors, processed these V and J calls. For this sample there are nearly 15,000 clones; roughly a fifth appear just once. The ten largest make up less than 15% of the sample. Before undergoing thyroid surgery, none of the patients had been given any kind of treatment. Using T-cell receptor beta sequencing, the researchers looked back retrospectively at clinical samples from patients, gathered between the early 2010s and the late 2010s.

This clone was counted between two and nine times. What this receptor recognizes is not known. Base qualities are missing; no much larger clone stands one base away. The sequence joins TRBV12-3 or TRBV12-4 to TRBJ2-1; 7 of the junction bases match TRBD1. Sequencing input: blood. The sequence was obtained from a female donor with papillary thyroid cancer or a benign thyroid nodule (not recorded which). Some clones in this sample may be carry-over from other donors' samples. The CDR3 sequence is CASRTDRERNLRDNEQFF. The bases are TGTGCCAGCAGGACCGACAGGGAAAGGAACCTAAGGGACAATGAGCAGTTCTTC.